These T cell receptor beta chains were read from a single sample in a study of cytomegalovirus exposure and HLA in healthy donors. TCRdb keeps only in-frame clones here, not all; method: immunoSEQ multiplex PCR. The sample yields more than 95,000 clones, almost 80% seen once. The sequenced sample consisted of PBMCs. All receptors come from a man aged 45-65 years in good health and CMV-seropositive. Each CDR3 is given with its conserved first and last residue. Fields, in order: D gene, clone size, V gene, J gene, CDR3 protein, CDR3 DNA. The D gene is left open where the match is weak. Clone size is given for some rows only: seen once, a few or many times, or a class if the clone is expanded.

d_gene: NA
abundance: few
v_gene: TRBV5-1
j_gene: TRBJ2-1
CDR3aa: CASSLVPGSPNEQFF
CDR3nt: TGCGCCAGCAGCTTGGTGCCAGGGTCACCCAATGAGCAGTTCTTC

d_gene: TRBD2
abundance: few
v_gene: TRBV18
j_gene: TRBJ2-5
CDR3aa: CASSLTSGATQETQYF
CDR3nt: TGTGCCAGCTCACTGACTAGCGGAGCGACCCAAGAGACCCAGTACTTC

d_gene: TRBD1
abundance: once
v_gene: TRBV6-5
j_gene: TRBJ1-5
CDR3aa: CASGGQGIRNQPQHF
CDR3nt: TGTGCCAGCGGCGGACAGGGAATTCGAAATCAGCCCCAGCATTTT

d_gene: TRBD2
abundance: NA
v_gene: TRBV7-9
j_gene: TRBJ2-1
CDR3aa: CASSLTSGIGNEQFF
CDR3nt: TGTGCCAGCAGCCTCACTAGCGGGATCGGGAATGAGCAGTTCTTC

d_gene: NA
abundance: NA
v_gene: TRBV9
j_gene: TRBJ2-7
CDR3aa: CASSLRGFPYEQYF
CDR3nt: TGTGCCAGCAGCCTTCGGGGATTCCCCTACGAGCAGTACTTC

d_gene: NA
abundance: once
v_gene: TRBV5-1
j_gene: TRBJ2-3
CDR3aa: CASSLGGYRADTQYF
CDR3nt: TGCGCCAGCAGCTTAGGAGGGTATCGCGCAGATACGCAGTATTTT

d_gene: NA
abundance: NA
v_gene: TRBV20-1
j_gene: TRBJ1-2
CDR3aa: CAGGTDYGYTF
CDR3nt: TGCGCCGGAGGAACGGACTATGGCTACACCTTC

d_gene: TRBD1
abundance: NA
v_gene: TRBV6-6
j_gene: TRBJ2-7
CDR3aa: CASSDSRDSSSYEQYF
CDR3nt: TGTGCCAGCAGTGACTCAAGGGACAGTAGCTCCTACGAGCAGTACTTC

d_gene: TRBD1
abundance: few
v_gene: TRBV28
j_gene: TRBJ1-5
CDR3aa: CASSQSDRAEKHF
CDR3nt: TGTGCCAGCAGTCAATCGGACAGGGCAGAGAAGCATTTT

d_gene: NA
abundance: NA
v_gene: TRBV14
j_gene: TRBJ1-1
CDR3aa: CASSLPGLRRTEAFF
CDR3nt: TGTGCCAGCAGCCTCCCGGGCTTGAGGAGGACTGAAGCTTTCTTT

d_gene: NA
abundance: NA
v_gene: TRBV6-1
j_gene: TRBJ2-5
CDR3aa: CASSERRERQETQYF
CDR3nt: TGTGCCAGCAGTGAGCGTCGGGAGAGGCAAGAGACCCAGTACTTC

d_gene: NA
abundance: NA
v_gene: TRBV19
j_gene: TRBJ2-3
CDR3aa: CASSIDLQGLSTDTQYF
CDR3nt: TGTGCCAGTAGTATAGATCTGCAGGGTCTTAGCACAGATACGCAGTATTTT

d_gene: TRBD2
abundance: NA
v_gene: TRBV5-1
j_gene: TRBJ2-2
CDR3aa: CATRQTSGSPGELFF
CDR3nt: TGCGCCACCCGGCAGACTAGCGGGAGCCCCGGGGAGCTGTTTTTT

d_gene: TRBD1
abundance: NA
v_gene: TRBV30
j_gene: TRBJ2-1
CDR3aa: CAWSMDRGVQSYNEQFF
CDR3nt: TGTGCCTGGAGTATGGACAGGGGCGTACAGTCCTACAATGAGCAGTTCTTC

d_gene: TRBD1
abundance: NA
v_gene: TRBV5-8
j_gene: TRBJ2-7
CDR3aa: CASSLVTGAYEQYF
CDR3nt: TGTGCCAGCAGCTTGGTAACAGGGGCTTACGAGCAGTACTTC

d_gene: NA
abundance: NA
v_gene: TRBV5-1
j_gene: TRBJ1-5
CDR3aa: CASSMGLGSNQPQHF
CDR3nt: TGCGCCAGCAGTATGGGGCTGGGTTCCAATCAGCCCCAGCATTTT

d_gene: TRBD1
abundance: NA
v_gene: TRBV2
j_gene: TRBJ2-5
CDR3aa: CASSLEGRGLEEQYF
CDR3nt: TGTGCCAGCAGCCTCGAGGGCAGGGGGTTGGAAGAGCAGTACTTC

d_gene: NA
abundance: NA
v_gene: TRBV28
j_gene: TRBJ2-4
CDR3aa: CASNREAKNIQYF
CDR3nt: TGTGCCAGCAATCGGGAGGCCAAAAACATTCAGTACTTC

d_gene: TRBD1
abundance: NA
v_gene: TRBV5-1
j_gene: TRBJ1-2
CDR3aa: CASSGTGGNGYGYTF
CDR3nt: TGCGCCAGCAGCGGGACAGGGGGGAATGGGTATGGCTACACCTTC

d_gene: TRBD1
abundance: NA
v_gene: TRBV19
j_gene: TRBJ2-1
CDR3aa: CASRQDRVLGEQFF
CDR3nt: TGTGCCAGTAGACAGGACAGGGTCTTGGGTGAGCAGTTCTTC

d_gene: NA
abundance: NA
v_gene: TRBV19
j_gene: TRBJ2-3
CDR3aa: CAVNSGQRSVAQYF
CDR3nt: TGTGCCGTCAACAGTGGACAGCGCTCGGTTGCGCAGTATTTT

d_gene: NA
abundance: NA
v_gene: TRBV19
j_gene: TRBJ1-1
CDR3aa: CASSITRVMNTEAFF
CDR3nt: TGTGCCAGTAGTATAACTCGAGTGATGAACACTGAAGCTTTCTTT

d_gene: NA
abundance: NA
v_gene: TRBV7-2
j_gene: TRBJ2-3
CDR3aa: CASSSHQEDTQYF
CDR3nt: TGTGCCAGCAGCTCACACCAGGAAGATACGCAGTATTTT

d_gene: TRBD2
abundance: NA
v_gene: TRBV12-5
j_gene: TRBJ2-1
CDR3aa: CASGYRVTSGVEQFF
CDR3nt: TGTGCTAGTGGTTATCGGGTGACTAGCGGCGTCGAGCAGTTCTTC

d_gene: NA
abundance: NA
v_gene: TRBV28
j_gene: TRBJ1-1
CDR3aa: CASTEADRQYTEAFF
CDR3nt: TGTGCCAGCACTGAAGCGGACAGACAGTACACTGAAGCTTTCTTT

d_gene: TRBD2
abundance: NA
v_gene: TRBV7-8
j_gene: TRBJ2-2
CDR3aa: CASSLRTSGLNTGELFF
CDR3nt: TGTGCCAGCAGCCTCCGGACTAGCGGGCTGAACACCGGGGAGCTGTTTTTT